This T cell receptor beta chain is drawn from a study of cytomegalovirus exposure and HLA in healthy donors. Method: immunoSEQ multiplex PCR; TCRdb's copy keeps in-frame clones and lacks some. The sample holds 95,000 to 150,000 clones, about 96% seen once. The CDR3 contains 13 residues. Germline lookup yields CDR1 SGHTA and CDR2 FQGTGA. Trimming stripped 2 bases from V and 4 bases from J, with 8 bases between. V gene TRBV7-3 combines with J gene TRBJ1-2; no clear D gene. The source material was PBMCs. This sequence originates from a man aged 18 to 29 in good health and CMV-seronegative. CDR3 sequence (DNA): TGTGCCAGCAGCTTAGAACAAATCTATGGCTACACCTTC. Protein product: CASSLEQIYGYTF. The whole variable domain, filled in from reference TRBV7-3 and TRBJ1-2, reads GAGVSQTPSNKVTEKGKYVELRCDPISGHTALYWYRQSLGQGPEFLIYFQGTGAADDSGLPNDRFFAVRPEGSVSTLKIQRTERGDSAVYLCASSLEQIYGYTFGSGTRLTVV.